One sample yielded the 20 T cell receptor beta chains listed below, sequenced in a study of blood T cell repertoires in COVID-19 (dated by TCRdb to about 2020). The method behind the library was the immunoSEQ multiplex PCR assay. Drawn from immuneACCESS, this table holds only the in-frame rearrangements with V and J called that TCRdb kept. Clones are partly lost; checked studies trace under half to an unresolved V gene and leave the rest unexplained. This sample is represented by around 140,000 clones; 75% to 90% of them were singletons. Of the sample, more than 15% falls within the top ten clones. Sequencing was performed on peripheral blood. These receptors were collected from a man in his fifties or sixties with active or convalescent COVID-19.

This chain uses TRBV5-1 with TRBJ2-1; no firm D call. CDR3 length: 13 residues. Germline values: CDR1 SGHRS, CDR2 YFSETQ. Trimming stripped 5 bases from V and 4 bases from J, with 10 bases between. The CDR3 DNA sequence: TGCGCCAGCAGAGATCCGGTGTACAATGAGCAGTTCTTC. Protein: CASRDPVYNEQFF.

The rearrangement joins TRBV19 to TRBJ2-5; TRBD1 agrees at 7 bases. Trimming at V came to 9 bases and at J to 3 bases, leaving 10 bases not matched to a gene. Per germline, CDR1 LNHDA and CDR2 SQIVND (reference sequence). The CDR3 spans 14 residues. The CDR3 is CARLGQWVEETQYF. In DNA form, the CDR3 reads TGTGCCAGATTGGGACAGTGGGTAGAAGAGACCCAGTACTTC.

The chain carries TRBV30 and TRBJ2-1, with TRBD2 matching 7 bases. This CDR3 contains 14 residues. V gave up 5 bases and J gave up 0 bases; unmatched junction bases: 4. From germline, CDR1 is GTSNPN and CDR2 SVGIG (reference sequence). Written as DNA, the CDR3 is TGTGCCTGGGGAGGGAGGGGCTCCTACAATGAGCAGTTCTTC. Protein: CAWGGRGSYNEQFF.

The chain uses TRBV7-9 and TRBJ1-2, with a possible D match to TRBD1 (5 bases). V was pared by 5 bases and J by 6 bases, with 13 bases between. The CDR3 covers 13 residues. CDR1 and CDR2 (germline): SEHNR, FQNEAQ (reference sequence). CDR3 sequence (DNA): TGTGCCAGCAGCCGAGACAGAGTCAATGGCTACACCTTC. As protein: CASSRDRVNGYTF.

The rearrangement links TRBV2 to TRBJ2-5; the D gene is possibly TRBD1 (7 bases). The germline V gene encodes CDR1 SNHLY and CDR2 FYNNEI. Trimming cost V 4 bases and J 5 bases, with 17 bases left between them. The CDR3 runs to 15 residues. In nucleotides, the CDR3 is TGTGCCAGCAGTGCGGGACAGTCCCGGGGGGAGACCCAGTACTTC. It encodes CASSAGQSRGETQYF.

V and J are TRBV4-1 and TRBJ1-5, with TRBD1 identical over 8 bases. Germline lookup yields CDR1 MGHRA and CDR2 YSYEKL. Trimming at V came to 2 bases and at J to 1 base, leaving 7 bases not matched to a gene. There are 17 residues in the CDR3. The CDR3 loop reads CASSQLDRGGSNQPQHF. The CDR3, as DNA: TGCGCCAGCAGCCAACTAGACAGGGGAGGGAGCAATCAGCCCCAGCATTTT.

Here the CDR3 DNA reads TGTGCCAGCAAACAGGGAATGCAGGTCTATGGCTACACCTTC. Translated, it gives CASKQGMQVYGYTF. The chain couples TRBV6-5 to TRBJ1-2; the D gene is possibly TRBD1 (6 bases). CDR3 length: 14 residues. The V gene's germline CDR1 is MNHEY and CDR2 SVGAGI. Trimming shortened V by 7 bases and J by 4 bases, and 16 bases separated the two germline ends.

This clone turned up a few times. The CDR3 spells CAVVQSGTEAFF. DNA of the CDR3: TGTGCCGTAGTCCAATCGGGGACTGAAGCTTTCTTT. The chain employs TRBV19 and TRBJ1-1, with no clear D. The CDR3 has 12 amino acids. The germline gives CDR1 LNHDA, CDR2 SQIVND (reference sequence). The germline V and J ends were trimmed by 11 bases and 5 bases, with 15 bases remaining between them.

This chain joins TRBV3-1 (or the pseudogene TRBV3-2) and TRBJ2-5, with D possibly TRBD1 on 6 matching bases. V was cut by 4 bases and J by 4 bases, with 19 bases left in between. The CDR3 length is 16 residues. Per germline, CDR1 LGHDT and CDR2 YNNKEL (reference sequence). CDR3 sequence reads: CASSLRTLGAGETQYF. For the CDR3, the DNA is TGTGCCAGCAGCCTTAGGACACTGGGGGCAGGAGAGACCCAGTACTTC.

The chain couples TRBV5-1 to TRBJ1-2, with D possibly being TRBD1 (6 bases). Trimming shortened V by 0 bases and J by 4 bases, and 13 bases separated the two germline ends. The CDR3 spans 15 residues. CDR1 SGHRS and CDR2 YFSETQ come from the germline V gene. Written as DNA, the CDR3 is TGCGCCAGCAGCTTGGAGACAGGCAAGACCTATGGCTACACCTTC. This encodes CASSLETGKTYGYTF.

V usage is TRBV3-1 (or the pseudogene TRBV3-2) and J usage is TRBJ2-1; 14 bases are shared with TRBD2. Trimming took 3 bases from V and 9 from J; bases not matched to a gene: 19. This CDR3 spans 20 amino acids. The germline CDR1 and CDR2 sequences are LGHDT and YNNKEL (reference sequence). CDR3: CASSHNRGSGLAGGLPEQFF. As DNA, the CDR3 is TGTGCCAGCAGCCACAACAGGGGTTCAGGACTAGCGGGAGGTCTTCCTGAGCAGTTCTTC.

V and J are TRBV5-1 and TRBJ1-1; possible D gene TRBD1, 6 bases. The CDR3 extends over 15 amino acids. Germline CDR1 is SGHRS and CDR2 is YFSETQ. V shed 0 bases and J shed 0 bases, with 9 bases lying between them. The CDR3 loop reads CASSLADRLNTEAFF. CDR3 coding DNA: TGCGCCAGCAGCTTGGCCGACAGGCTGAACACTGAAGCTTTCTTT.

V gene TRBV2 combines with J gene TRBJ2-7, with 8 bases fitting TRBD1. The junction had 7 bases not matched to a gene; V was cut back by 4 bases and J by 5 bases. The CDR3 consists of 14 residues. Germline-derived CDR1 and CDR2 are SNHLY and FYNNEI. The CDR3: CASSVDRGNDEQYF. The CDR3 DNA sequence: TGTGCCAGCAGTGTCGACAGGGGTAATGACGAGCAGTACTTC. Combining the CDR3 with reference TRBV2 and TRBJ2-7 gives the whole variable domain EPEVTQTPSHQVTQMGQEVILRCVPISNHLYFYWYRQILGQKVEFLVSFYNNEISEKSEIFDDQFSVERPDGSNFTLKIRSTKLEDSAMYFCASSVDRGNDEQYFGPGTRLTVT.

The V gene is TRBV5-1, the J gene TRBJ2-1; possibly TRBD1 for D (6 bases). CDR1 is SGHRS and CDR2 is YFSETQ in the germline V gene. V was clipped by 0 bases and J by 5 bases, with 12 bases between them. The CDR3 totals 15 residues. For the CDR3, the DNA is TGCGCCAGCAGCTTGGAGGGACAAGTAAACAATGAGCAGTTCTTC. Translating gives CASSLEGQVNNEQFF.

This chain links TRBV24-1 with TRBJ2-1; 8 nucleotides align to TRBD2. The CDR3 runs 16 residues. Germline V gene data show CDR1 as KGHDR and CDR2 as SFDVKD. V lost 4 bases and J lost 6; bases outside the gene matches: 10. DNA of the CDR3: TGTGCCACCAGTGAGGCTGGAGCGGGAGAGGTCAATGAGCAGTTCTTC. Its translation: CATSEAGAGEVNEQFF.

The rearrangement uses TRBV20-1 and TRBJ2-7, with 12 bases lining up with TRBD2. Trimming at V came to 3 bases and at J to 5 bases, leaving 8 bases not matched to a gene. The length of the CDR3 is 15 residues. Per germline, CDR1 DFQATT and CDR2 SNEGSKA (reference sequence). The CDR3 is CSASRPSGGANEQYF. As DNA, the CDR3 is TGCAGTGCTAGTCGACCTAGCGGGGGGGCTAACGAGCAGTACTTC.

This clone has just a few counts. The chain links TRBV5-1 to TRBJ1-2, with 10 bases lining up with TRBD1. This CDR3 comprises 14 residues. V trimming: 5 bases; J trimming: 8 bases; junction bases outside the gene matches: 9. Germline V gene lookup returns CDR1 SGHRS and CDR2 YFSETQ. Here the CDR3 reads CASRPGQGLLGYTF. The CDR3 DNA sequence: TGCGCCAGCAGGCCGGGACAGGGGCTGTTAGGCTACACCTTC.

The chain has TRBV27 and TRBJ2-5; D unresolved. Looked up from germline, CDR1 is MNHEY and CDR2 is SMNVEV (reference sequence). The CDR3 extends over 11 amino acids. V lost 3 bases and J lost 3, with 2 bases in between. The DNA of the CDR3 is TGTGCCAGCAGTTTCGAAGAGACCCAGTACTTC. Protein: CASSFEETQYF.

This sequence joins TRBV2 and TRBJ1-1, with D uncertain. This CDR3 is built from 14 residues. Per the germline V gene, CDR1 is SNHLY and CDR2 is FYNNEI. Trimming took 5 bases from V and 1 from J, leaving 11 bases between them. CDR3 DNA: TGTGCCAGCAGTATTTGGGCGGGGAACACTGAAGCTTTCTTT. Amino acids: CASSIWAGNTEAFF.

The chain combines TRBV6-6 with TRBJ2-7; 7 nucleotides align to TRBD1. The germline CDR1 and CDR2 sequences are MNHNY and SVGAGI (reference sequence). V was pared by 7 bases and J by 6 bases, with 9 bases of the junction left unmatched. The CDR3 spans 13 residues. CDR3 amino acids: CASIETPGGEQYF. CDR3 DNA: TGTGCCAGCATCGAGACCCCAGGGGGCGAGCAGTACTTC.